The rows below give T cell receptor beta chains drawn from one sample of a study of T cell responses to AZD1222 COVID-19 vaccine. Using immunoSEQ multiplex PCR, the repertoire was profiled, and TCRdb retains in-frame clones only, with some absent. In the table there are under 250,000 clones, roughly 91% of which are singletons. The sequencing used peripheral blood, collected on day 0 of MenACWY control vaccination. These receptors originate from an adult in good health. The CDR3 runs from the conserved cysteine through the conserved F or W. Each record gives: CDR3 length, J gene, D gene, clone size, V gene, CDR3 DNA, CDR3 protein. D genes are given only for firm matches. Clone size, where shown, is once, few, many, or a class for clones that have expanded.

cdr3_length: 15; j_call: TRBJ2-5; d_call: .; clone_size: once; v_call: TRBV7-2; cdr3_nt: TGTGCCAGCAGCTCCACGAGGACTTTACAAGAGACCCAGTACTTC; cdr3_aa: CASSSTRTLQETQYF
cdr3_length: 15; j_call: TRBJ1-3; d_call: TRBD1; clone_size: .; v_call: TRBV5-1; cdr3_nt: TGCGCCAGCAGCGATGGGACAGGTTACGGAAACACCATATATTTT; cdr3_aa: CASSDGTGYGNTIYF
cdr3_length: 18; j_call: TRBJ2-1; d_call: TRBD1; clone_size: .; v_call: TRBV3-1/TRBV3-2; cdr3_nt: TGTGCCAGCAGCCAAGATTTCCGCGACAGGGGAACCTACAATGAGCAGTTCTTC; cdr3_aa: CASSQDFRDRGTYNEQFF
cdr3_length: 14; j_call: TRBJ1-3; d_call: .; clone_size: .; v_call: TRBV29-1; cdr3_nt: TGCAGCGCCCGGGAGGGCCCCGGCGGGAACACCATATATTTT; cdr3_aa: CSAREGPGGNTIYF
cdr3_length: 17; j_call: TRBJ1-3; d_call: .; clone_size: few; v_call: TRBV7-8; cdr3_nt: TGTGCCAGCAGCTTAGCTTACGGGCGGATCTCTGGAAACACCATATATTTT; cdr3_aa: CASSLAYGRISGNTIYF
cdr3_length: 17; j_call: TRBJ2-1; d_call: TRBD2; clone_size: .; v_call: TRBV27; cdr3_nt: TGTGCCAGCAGCTCAAGCTTTCTAGCGGGGCGATACAATGAGCAGTTCTTC; cdr3_aa: CASSSSFLAGRYNEQFF
cdr3_length: 15; j_call: TRBJ1-3; d_call: TRBD1; clone_size: .; v_call: TRBV3-1/TRBV3-2; cdr3_nt: TGTGCCAGCAGCACAGGGGTCCGGGATGGAAACACCATATATTTT; cdr3_aa: CASSTGVRDGNTIYF
cdr3_length: 14; j_call: TRBJ1-4; d_call: .; clone_size: .; v_call: TRBV19; cdr3_nt: TGTGCCAGTAGTGATGCGGGACGGGATGAAAAACTGTTTTTT; cdr3_aa: CASSDAGRDEKLFF
cdr3_length: 14; j_call: TRBJ1-5; d_call: .; clone_size: .; v_call: TRBV7-8; cdr3_nt: TGTGCCAGCAGCTCTGAAGGCCTCAATCAGCCCCAGCATTTT; cdr3_aa: CASSSEGLNQPQHF
cdr3_length: 17; j_call: TRBJ2-3; d_call: .; clone_size: .; v_call: TRBV29-1; cdr3_nt: TGCAGCGTTAGATTTCTACAGACCCTTAAGGGGACAGATACGCAGTATTTT; cdr3_aa: CSVRFLQTLKGTDTQYF
cdr3_length: 12; j_call: TRBJ1-2; d_call: TRBD1; clone_size: .; v_call: TRBV30; cdr3_nt: TGTGCCTGGAGCGGGACAGGGGGTGGCTACACCTTC; cdr3_aa: CAWSGTGGGYTF
cdr3_length: 15; j_call: TRBJ1-4; d_call: TRBD1; clone_size: once; v_call: TRBV5-1; cdr3_nt: TGCGCCAGCAGCTTGGCCGGGACAGAGAAAGAAAAACTGTTTTTT; cdr3_aa: CASSLAGTEKEKLFF
cdr3_length: 13; j_call: TRBJ2-5; d_call: .; clone_size: .; v_call: TRBV7-9; cdr3_nt: TGTGCCAGCACCGGTGGGCCCTCAGAGACCCAGTACTTC; cdr3_aa: CASTGGPSETQYF
cdr3_length: 17; j_call: TRBJ1-6; d_call: TRBD1; clone_size: once; v_call: TRBV7-2; cdr3_nt: TGTGCCAGCAGCTTAATCTTAGGGACAGGGATTCGTTCACCCCTCCACTTT; cdr3_aa: CASSLILGTGIRSPLHF
cdr3_length: 18; j_call: TRBJ1-2; d_call: TRBD1; clone_size: .; v_call: TRBV5-6; cdr3_nt: TGTGCCAGCAGCTTCTTGGGACAGGGGGATGAAAGGAACTATGGCTACACCTTC; cdr3_aa: CASSFLGQGDERNYGYTF
cdr3_length: 13; j_call: TRBJ1-2; d_call: .; clone_size: once; v_call: TRBV29-1; cdr3_nt: TGCAGCGTTGCTACAGGGACGCGAAGTGGCTACACCTTC; cdr3_aa: CSVATGTRSGYTF
cdr3_length: 14; j_call: TRBJ2-7; d_call: TRBD1; clone_size: .; v_call: TRBV2; cdr3_nt: TGTGCCAGCAGTCCCCTCGACAGGGGCTACGAGCAGTACTTC; cdr3_aa: CASSPLDRGYEQYF
cdr3_length: 13; j_call: TRBJ1-1; d_call: .; clone_size: .; v_call: TRBV24-1; cdr3_nt: TGTGCCACCAGTGATTTCGTGGGGACTGAAGCTTTCTTT; cdr3_aa: CATSDFVGTEAFF
cdr3_length: 17; j_call: TRBJ2-1; d_call: TRBD2; clone_size: .; v_call: TRBV24-1; cdr3_nt: TGTGCCACCAGTGAGCCCTTCGGGGGGGCCGGGCACAATGAGCAGTTCTTC; cdr3_aa: CATSEPFGGAGHNEQFF
cdr3_length: 14; j_call: TRBJ1-6; d_call: TRBD1; clone_size: .; v_call: TRBV3-1/TRBV3-2; cdr3_nt: TGTGCCAGCCAACTGACAGGGAATAATTCACCCCTCCACTTT; cdr3_aa: CASQLTGNNSPLHF
cdr3_length: 13; j_call: TRBJ1-1; d_call: .; clone_size: .; v_call: TRBV15; cdr3_nt: TGTGCCACCAGCAGAAGAGTGAACACTGAAGCTTTCTTT; cdr3_aa: CATSRRVNTEAFF
cdr3_length: 16; j_call: TRBJ1-5; d_call: .; clone_size: once; v_call: TRBV11-2; cdr3_nt: TGTGCCAGCAGCTTAGCTACGGGGGGGAGCAATCAGCCCCAGCATTTT; cdr3_aa: CASSLATGGSNQPQHF
cdr3_length: 13; j_call: TRBJ1-1; d_call: TRBD1; clone_size: .; v_call: TRBV6-2/TRBV6-3; cdr3_nt: TGTGCCAGCAGTGGGACAGTAGGTACTGAAGCTTTCTTT; cdr3_aa: CASSGTVGTEAFF
cdr3_length: 15; j_call: TRBJ1-2; d_call: TRBD1; clone_size: .; v_call: TRBV6-5; cdr3_nt: TGTGCCAGCAGGCTAACCGGGACAGGGTTCTATGGCTACACCTTC; cdr3_aa: CASRLTGTGFYGYTF
cdr3_length: 18; j_call: TRBJ1-3; d_call: .; clone_size: .; v_call: TRBV21-1; cdr3_nt: TGTGCCAGCAGCAAATGGTCCGGGACAGGTAGGATGGGAAACACCATATATTTT; cdr3_aa: CASSKWSGTGRMGNTIYF
cdr3_length: 16; j_call: TRBJ2-7; d_call: .; clone_size: .; v_call: TRBV5-4; cdr3_nt: TGTGCCAGCAGCTTGGAAGTTAGGCAGGGTGCTCGAGAGCAGTACTTC; cdr3_aa: CASSLEVRQGAREQYF
cdr3_length: 16; j_call: TRBJ1-2; d_call: TRBD1; clone_size: .; v_call: TRBV2; cdr3_nt: TGTGCCAGCAGTGAAGCCCGACAGGGGTATAGCGATGGCTACACCTTC; cdr3_aa: CASSEARQGYSDGYTF
cdr3_length: 15; j_call: TRBJ1-5; d_call: .; clone_size: .; v_call: TRBV5-6; cdr3_nt: TGTGCCAGCAGCTTGCTGGGGGCTGATCATCAGCCCCAGCATTTT; cdr3_aa: CASSLLGADHQPQHF
cdr3_length: 16; j_call: TRBJ2-1; d_call: TRBD2; clone_size: .; v_call: TRBV5-8; cdr3_nt: TGTGCCAGCAGACTCCCAGGCCGCGGGGGTAGAAATGAGCAGTTCTTC; cdr3_aa: CASRLPGRGGRNEQFF
cdr3_length: 15; j_call: TRBJ1-5; d_call: .; clone_size: .; v_call: TRBV30; cdr3_nt: TGTGCCTGGGGGAAAGGTAGGGGTTTTAATCAGCCCCAGCATTTT; cdr3_aa: CAWGKGRGFNQPQHF
cdr3_length: 17; j_call: TRBJ2-6; d_call: .; clone_size: .; v_call: TRBV11-3; cdr3_nt: TGTGCCAGCAGCCCATCCGGGACCAACTCTGGGGCCAACGTCCTGACTTTC; cdr3_aa: CASSPSGTNSGANVLTF
cdr3_length: 11; j_call: TRBJ2-1; d_call: .; clone_size: .; v_call: TRBV5-6; cdr3_nt: TGTGCCAGCAGCTCTTTCAATGAGCAGTTCTTC; cdr3_aa: CASSSFNEQFF
cdr3_length: 12; j_call: TRBJ2-1; d_call: TRBD1; clone_size: .; v_call: TRBV2; cdr3_nt: TGTGCCAGCAGTGAGTCCGGGACAGGGGAGTTCTTC; cdr3_aa: CASSESGTGEFF
cdr3_length: 14; j_call: TRBJ2-5; d_call: .; clone_size: .; v_call: TRBV19; cdr3_nt: TGTGCCAGTAGTTCGACAGGTTTACAAGAGACCCAGTACTTC; cdr3_aa: CASSSTGLQETQYF
cdr3_length: 15; j_call: TRBJ1-4; d_call: .; clone_size: .; v_call: TRBV6-5; cdr3_nt: TGTGCCAGCAGGCAGGACAGCGCAACTAATGAAAAACTGTTTTTT; cdr3_aa: CASRQDSATNEKLFF
cdr3_length: 11; j_call: TRBJ1-2; d_call: .; clone_size: .; v_call: TRBV20-1; cdr3_nt: TGCAGTGCACCTGGGGCTTCTGGCTACACCTTC; cdr3_aa: CSAPGASGYTF
cdr3_length: 14; j_call: TRBJ1-1; d_call: .; clone_size: .; v_call: TRBV7-9; cdr3_nt: TGTGCCAGCAGCTTAGGAGGGATGAACACTGAAGCTTTCTTT; cdr3_aa: CASSLGGMNTEAFF
cdr3_length: 13; j_call: TRBJ1-5; d_call: .; clone_size: .; v_call: TRBV5-6; cdr3_nt: TGTGCCAGCAGCTTCGCCAGGGGACAGCCCCAGCATTTT; cdr3_aa: CASSFARGQPQHF
cdr3_length: 14; j_call: TRBJ1-5; d_call: .; clone_size: once; v_call: TRBV9; cdr3_nt: TGTGCCAGCAGCACCCGGGGTAGCAGTCAGCCCCAGCATTTT; cdr3_aa: CASSTRGSSQPQHF
cdr3_length: 13; j_call: TRBJ1-6; d_call: .; clone_size: .; v_call: TRBV19; cdr3_nt: TGTGCCAGTAGTATTAACGTTAATGAACCCCTCCACTTT; cdr3_aa: CASSINVNEPLHF
cdr3_length: 17; j_call: TRBJ2-5; d_call: TRBD2; clone_size: .; v_call: TRBV15; cdr3_nt: TGTGCCACCAGCAGACCCGGACTAGCGGCAGGAAGGGAGACCCAGTACTTC; cdr3_aa: CATSRPGLAAGRETQYF
cdr3_length: 14; j_call: TRBJ1-1; d_call: TRBD1; clone_size: .; v_call: TRBV6-2/TRBV6-3; cdr3_nt: TGTGCCAGCAGTCCAGGGGGGATGAACACTGAAGCTTTCTTT; cdr3_aa: CASSPGGMNTEAFF
cdr3_length: 14; j_call: TRBJ2-1; d_call: TRBD1; clone_size: .; v_call: TRBV7-9; cdr3_nt: TGTGCCAGCAGCCTCCGGGACAGGGTGGATGAGCAGTTCTTC; cdr3_aa: CASSLRDRVDEQFF
cdr3_length: 16; j_call: TRBJ1-6; d_call: .; clone_size: once; v_call: TRBV4-1; cdr3_nt: TGCGCCAGCAGTCTAACCATGGGGGACGCTAATTCACCCCTCCACTTT; cdr3_aa: CASSLTMGDANSPLHF
cdr3_length: 12; j_call: TRBJ1-2; d_call: .; clone_size: .; v_call: TRBV12-3/TRBV12-4; cdr3_nt: TGTGCCAGCAGTTTAGGCCACTATGGCTACACCTTC; cdr3_aa: CASSLGHYGYTF
cdr3_length: 15; j_call: TRBJ1-5; d_call: TRBD1; clone_size: .; v_call: TRBV5-5; cdr3_nt: TGTGCCAGCAGCAAGGAGGACAGGGCTGTTCAGCCCCAGCATTTT; cdr3_aa: CASSKEDRAVQPQHF
cdr3_length: 15; j_call: TRBJ1-6; d_call: .; clone_size: .; v_call: TRBV6-5; cdr3_nt: TGTGCCAGCAGAAGGACGGAAGGTTATAATTCACCCCTCCACTTT; cdr3_aa: CASRRTEGYNSPLHF
cdr3_length: 13; j_call: TRBJ1-1; d_call: .; clone_size: .; v_call: TRBV18; cdr3_nt: TGTGCCAGCTCAACCACCTCTCCAGGAGGGGCTTTCTTT; cdr3_aa: CASSTTSPGGAFF
cdr3_length: 12; j_call: TRBJ1-6; d_call: .; clone_size: .; v_call: TRBV27; cdr3_nt: TGTGCCAGCAGTTTGAGGGGGTCACCCCTCCACTTT; cdr3_aa: CASSLRGSPLHF
cdr3_length: 18; j_call: TRBJ1-4; d_call: .; clone_size: once; v_call: TRBV7-2; cdr3_nt: TGTGCCAGCAGCTTAGTTCCGGCCAGGGGAGGAACTAATGAAAAACTGTTTTTT; cdr3_aa: CASSLVPARGGTNEKLFF
cdr3_length: 13; j_call: TRBJ1-6; d_call: .; clone_size: .; v_call: TRBV19; cdr3_nt: TGTGCCAGTAGTATATCGGAGAATTCACCCCTCCACTTT; cdr3_aa: CASSISENSPLHF
cdr3_length: 15; j_call: TRBJ1-1; d_call: .; clone_size: few; v_call: TRBV11-2; cdr3_nt: TGTGCCAGCAGCACAAGGGGACTTCTGAACACTGAAGCTTTCTTT; cdr3_aa: CASSTRGLLNTEAFF
cdr3_length: 14; j_call: TRBJ1-2; d_call: .; clone_size: .; v_call: TRBV10-2; cdr3_nt: TGCGCCAGCAGTGAGATTAGGACCTACTATGGCTACACCTTC; cdr3_aa: CASSEIRTYYGYTF
cdr3_length: 16; j_call: TRBJ1-2; d_call: .; clone_size: .; v_call: TRBV2; cdr3_nt: TGTGCCAGCAGTTTAAGGTCGACAGTCCCGAGTAGTGGCTACACCTTC; cdr3_aa: CASSLRSTVPSSGYTF
cdr3_length: 15; j_call: TRBJ2-5; d_call: TRBD1; clone_size: .; v_call: TRBV5-1; cdr3_nt: TGCGCCAGCAGCGCCCTCGGGACAGCCCAAGAGACCCAGTACTTC; cdr3_aa: CASSALGTAQETQYF
cdr3_length: 14; j_call: TRBJ2-1; d_call: TRBD2; clone_size: .; v_call: TRBV3-1/TRBV3-2; cdr3_nt: TGTGCCAGCAGCCAACCGACTAGCGGAAATGAGCAGTTCTTC; cdr3_aa: CASSQPTSGNEQFF
cdr3_length: 10; j_call: TRBJ1-1; d_call: .; clone_size: .; v_call: TRBV12-3/TRBV12-4; cdr3_nt: TGTGCCAGCAGTTTAACAGTCCCTTTCTTT; cdr3_aa: CASSLTVPFF
cdr3_length: 11; j_call: TRBJ2-7; d_call: .; clone_size: .; v_call: TRBV6-1; cdr3_nt: TGTGCCAGCAGTGAGAGTCAGGGTACGTACTTC; cdr3_aa: CASSESQGTYF
cdr3_length: 15; j_call: TRBJ1-6; d_call: TRBD1; clone_size: once; v_call: TRBV11-2; cdr3_nt: TGTGCCAGCAGCTTCTGGGACAGGGGAGGATCACCCCTCCACTTT; cdr3_aa: CASSFWDRGGSPLHF
cdr3_length: 16; j_call: TRBJ1-4; d_call: .; clone_size: .; v_call: TRBV2; cdr3_nt: TGTGCCAGCAGCCCCCGGGAGCCCACAACTAATGAAAAACTGTTTTTT; cdr3_aa: CASSPREPTTNEKLFF